This entry is about one T cell receptor (beta chain). The antigen remains unidentified. CD25-based Treg depletion was applied to purified naive CD4+ T cells. The TRBV12-4/TRBJ1-2 clonotypes were amplified using barcode primers with ligated adaptors. TCRdb called the multiplex PCR reads again in MiXCR, with one record for every CDR3 protein. The top ten clones hold 10% to 12% of a sample with some 2,500 distinct CDR3 sequences, about 4.6% of them seen once. The CDR3 runs 13 residues. Between the trimmed V and J ends, which lost 3 bases and 10 bases, there was a span of 15 bases. Study conclusions and caveats: Greatest tumor Treg TCR overlap was with tumor naive CD4+ cells.

This TCR was sampled from a female donor with breast cancer. The sample comprised naive CD4+ T cells sorted from blood. Subset specified: naive CD4+ T cells, CD4+CD45RA+CD25-. The chain is built from TRBV12-3 or TRBV12-4 and TRBJ1-2; D is perhaps TRBD1 (5 bases). In DNA, the CDR3 is TGTGCCAGCAGTTTCGGGCAGGGAGATAACTACACCTTC. Translation: CASSFGQGDNYTF.